Following are 10 T cell receptor beta chains from one sample sequenced in a study of cytomegalovirus exposure and HLA in healthy donors. 60 Vbeta and 13 Jbeta primers were used in PCR. Only in-frame clones appear in the TCRdb table, and some are missing; sequencing was by immunoSEQ multiplex PCR. There are about 260,000 clones in the sample; roughly two thirds occur only once, and about 2.1% lies in the top ten. Sequenced sample: PBMCs. The receptors here all came from a female donor in good health and CMV-seronegative.

The chain recombines TRBV28 with TRBJ2-3, with TRBD2 identical over 11 bases. Germline V gene sequence: CDR1 MDHEN, CDR2 SYDVKM. The V and J ends lost 6 bases and 4 bases, in that order; junction bases with no gene match: 6. The CDR3 is 15 residues long. DNA for the CDR3: TGTGCCAGCAGCCTACTAGCGGGAGTCCCAGATACGCAGTATTTT. This gives the protein CASSLLAGVPDTQYF.

This chain uses TRBV2 with TRBJ2-1; 13 nucleotides line up with TRBD2. V gave up 7 bases and J gave up 6 bases; unmatched junction bases: 6. The CDR3 extends over 15 amino acids. Germline CDR1 reads SNHLY; CDR2 reads FYNNEI. The CDR3 DNA follows: TGTGCCAGCACGGCGACTAGCGGGAGGCTCAATGAGCAGTTCTTC. Protein: CASTATSGRLNEQFF.

This clone came up once. The chain has TRBV28 and TRBJ1-2, with D maybe TRBD1 (5 bases). The CDR3 sequence is 14 residues long. Trimming shortened V by 6 bases and J by 2 bases, and 13 bases separated the two germline ends. Germline CDR1 reads MDHEN; CDR2 reads SYDVKM. CDR3 sequence (DNA): TGTGCCAGCAGCTCGTTGGGGCTGAACTATGGCTACACCTTC. This sequence encodes CASSSLGLNYGYTF.

The rearrangement uses TRBV5-6 and TRBJ1-2, with 8 bases lining up with TRBD1. The CDR3 consists of 15 residues. With V trimmed by 4 bases and J by 4 bases, 9 bases remained unmatched. Germline values: CDR1 SGHDT, CDR2 YYEEEE. CDR3 sequence reads: CASSPPGGQVYGYTF. The CDR3 DNA reads TGTGCCAGCAGCCCACCAGGGGGACAGGTCTATGGCTACACCTTC.

The chain links TRBV11-2 to TRBJ2-7; 13 bases fit TRBD2. V gave up 5 bases and J gave up 6 bases; unmatched junction bases: 7. Germline assignment: CDR1 SGHAT and CDR2 FQNNGV. CDR3 length equals 15 residues. The CDR3 protein is CASSHGLAGVSEQYF. The DNA of the CDR3 is TGTGCCAGCAGCCACGGACTAGCGGGAGTTTCCGAGCAGTACTTC.

The V call is TRBV6-1, the J call TRBJ1-2; D gene ambiguous. The V gene's germline CDR1 is MNHNS and CDR2 SASEGT. CDR3 length: 12 amino acids. With 2 bases removed from V and 8 bases from J, the gap between germline ends came to 9 bases. This CDR3 is CASSESGYGYTF. CDR3 nucleotide sequence: TGTGCCAGCAGTGAATCCGGGTACGGCTACACCTTC.

V and J are TRBV18 and TRBJ1-4, with 9 bases fitting TRBD1. V was clipped by 6 bases and J by 1 base; unmatched bases: 9. This CDR3 is 17 amino acids long. Germline lookup yields CDR1 KGHSH and CDR2 LQKENI. The CDR3 coding sequence is TGTGCCAGCTCGCAACAGGGGGCGGATTTAACTAATGAAAAACTGTTTTTT. It specifies CASSQQGADLTNEKLFF. Supplemented by reference TRBV18 and TRBJ1-4, the full variable domain reads NAGVMQNPRHLVRRRGQEARLRCSPMKGHSHVYWYRQLPEEGLKFMVYLQKENIIDESGMPKERFSAEFPKEGPSILRIQQVVRGDSAAYFCASSQQGADLTNEKLFFGSGTQLSVL.

The chain recombines TRBV6-4 with TRBJ2-3; TRBD2 agrees at 8 bases. J gave up 2 bases and V 2 bases, and 3 bases lay outside the gene matches. The CDR3 sequence is 15 residues long. Germline CDR1 MRHNA, CDR2 SNTAGT. The CDR3 loop is CASSDIAGLTDTQYF. In DNA, the CDR3 is TGTGCCAGCAGTGACATAGCGGGACTCACAGATACGCAGTATTTT.

This chain uses TRBV13 with TRBJ2-7; D is unresolved. The CDR3 totals 17 residues. Germline V gives CDR1 PRHDT, CDR2 FYEKMQ (reference sequence). The V end lost 5 bases, the J end lost 4 bases, and 24 bases lay between the germline ends. The CDR3 loop is CASSKTTYLNGEYEQYF. CDR3 coding DNA: TGTGCCAGCAGCAAAACTACGTACCTAAACGGAGAATACGAGCAGTACTTC.

This clone was detected only a few times. The rearrangement uses TRBV5-1 and TRBJ2-1, with TRBD2 identical over 8 bases. The length of the CDR3 is 13 residues. Germline loops: CDR1 SGHRS, CDR2 YFSETQ. V lost 7 bases to trimming and J lost 6 bases; unmatched junction nucleotides: 6. CDR3 nucleotides: TGCGCCAGCCTCGCGGGAGGCACCAATGAGCAGTTCTTC. Protein sequence: CASLAGGTNEQFF.